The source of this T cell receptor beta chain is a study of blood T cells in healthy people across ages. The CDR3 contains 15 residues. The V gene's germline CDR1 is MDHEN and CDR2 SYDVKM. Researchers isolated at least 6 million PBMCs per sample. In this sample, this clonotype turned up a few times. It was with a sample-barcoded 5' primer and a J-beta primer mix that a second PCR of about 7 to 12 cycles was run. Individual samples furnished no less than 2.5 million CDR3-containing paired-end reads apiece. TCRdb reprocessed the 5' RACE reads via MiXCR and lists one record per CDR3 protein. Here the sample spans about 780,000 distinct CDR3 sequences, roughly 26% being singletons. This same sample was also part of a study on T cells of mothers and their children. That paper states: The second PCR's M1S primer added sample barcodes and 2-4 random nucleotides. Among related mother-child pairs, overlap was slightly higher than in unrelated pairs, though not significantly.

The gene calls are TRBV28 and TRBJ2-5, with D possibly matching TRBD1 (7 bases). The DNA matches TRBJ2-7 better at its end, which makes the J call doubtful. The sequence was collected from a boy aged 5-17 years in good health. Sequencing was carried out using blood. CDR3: CASSSPGGNRNEQYF. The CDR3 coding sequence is TGTGCCAGCAGTTCACCAGGGGGGAATCGGAACGAGCAGTACTTC.